This TCR beta chain was sequenced for a study of T cell repertoires in cytomegalovirus infection. About the study: Public TCR beta signatures provided an indication of both CMV infection and a matching HLA type.

This clonotype was picked up a small number of times. The antigen remains unidentified. Regarding the study as a whole: What dominated the ex vivo response were HLA-C-restricted CMV-specific TCR beta clonotypes. The study identified carriers of CMV plus the relevant HLA from cumulative public TCR beta family frequency.

V was pared by 2 bases and J by 6 bases, with 10 bases between. CDR3 length: 14 amino acids. CDR1 is WSHSY and CDR2 is SAAADI in the germline V gene. TCRdb re-analysed the reads in MiXCR, keeping a single row per CDR3 protein. The sample has fewer than 550,000 distinct CDR3 sequences, more than 15% seen once. V is TRBV10-2 and J is TRBJ2-2; tentative D call: TRBD1 (5 bases). The source is a human donor in good health (CMV status not recorded). Some clones in this sample may be carry-over from other donors' samples. The sequenced material came from CD8+ T cells from PBMCs. The CDR3 reads CASSERQGPGELFF. The CDR3 DNA sequence: TGCGCCAGCAGTGAGAGGCAGGGCCCCGGGGAGCTGTTTTTT.